The entry that follows covers one T cell receptor (beta chain) sequence. Its antigen is not yet known. Nothing much larger sits one base from this clone, and base qualities are not available. Whole blood was collected in K2EDTA tubes by collaborating institutions according to the institutions' own protocols. Collaborator samples were shipped for TCRbeta analysis as frozen whole blood, isolated PBMCs, or DNA extracted from either sample type. The immunoSEQ Assay, a bias-controlled multiplex PCR, was used to amplify TCRbeta CDR3 regions from genomic DNA. The published analysis was carried out like this. Within the assay, amplification of reference gene primers was used to estimate how many nucleated cells each sample contained. Sequence reads were collapsed and filtered to measure the absolute abundance of every unique TCRbeta CDR3 rearrangement. Productive Simpson clonality was computed per sample as the square root of Simpson's diversity index over productive rearrangements. The immuneACCESS repertoire file appears here via TCRdb, limited to in-frame rearrangements. These files lack a portion of the clones; in checked studies, under half of the deficit traces to unresolved V genes, and the cause of the others is not known. Clonal size and the V and J genes are those of that table, whereas D and trimming came from the DNA. This sample lists approximately 100,000 clones; 80% to 90% were detected once. Approximately 29% of the sample lies in the top ten.

This sample stems from a study of blood T cell repertoires in COVID-19 (dated by TCRdb to the early 2020s). The study in broad terms: Samples covering the acute and convalescent phases of COVID-19 were provided by collaborators in the United States, Italy and Spain. The material from the prospective study consisted of cDNA or gDNA derived from T cells, B-cell-depleted T cells, or PBMCs. HLA class I and class II types, where available, came from metadata supplied by the sample provider rather than from assay-based typing. Deeply sampled blood TCRbeta repertoires from subjects exposed to, actively infected with, or recovered from COVID-19 were included in the dataset. The repertoires were released in a freely available public database meant as a resource for research on the immune response to SARS-CoV-2. The sample metadata nearly always contained a de-identified subject ID, COVID-19 status, age in years and sex. Samples came from the ongoing ImmuneRACE study (first 160 participants) plus 1,254 subjects from 6 global collaborators. General findings and caveats noted by the study authors: Clinical and demographic metadata were provided uncurated, with the amount varying by source and participant.

V loses 6 bases at its end and J loses 8 bases; junction bases beyond the gene matches: 3. From the cysteine through the phenylalanine, the CDR3 covers 12 amino acids. Left in the record is the CDR3 DNA by itself, 36 bases read in frame from the first base. The chain employs TRBV12-3 or TRBV12-4 and TRBJ1-4; TRBD1 lines up with 7 middle nucleotides. Specimen: peripheral blood. The source is a woman over 75 with acute or convalescent COVID-19. CDR3 loop: CASRETGEKLFF. Here is the DNA: TGTGCCAGCAGGGAGACAGGGGAAAAACTGTTTTTT.